Here is one T cell receptor (beta chain) with its context. Its antigen specificity is not known. No base quality information exists; no much larger clone differs at one position. This sample was taken from a study of identifying expanded T cells in peripheral blood (dated by TCRdb to about 2019). In terms of the full investigation: Four technical replicates, made by sequencing separate aliquots from the same pool of genomic DNA, were compared pairwise.

The study at large found these results: The authors expected that over much longer intervals, such as months to years, biological variance in healthy repertoires might increase even further. About 1.1 differentially abundant clones were flagged by the binomial model between technical replicates, whereas about 16.4 and 19 were flagged over about two weeks and four weeks, respectively. In all healthy donors, the variance in clone template counts between samples taken two weeks apart rose significantly as total template count increased. Both the number of clones called differentially abundant and the false-positive rate were significantly reduced by the beta-binomial model across all healthy-donor time intervals.

The immunoSEQ Assay, which uses bias-controlled multiplex PCR amplification of genomic DNA, was used to profile TCRbeta CDR3 regions. From the authors' description of their analysis: To quantify the absolute abundance of each unique TCRbeta CDR3 region, the sequences were collapsed and filtered. Differential abundance was tested with a binomial (Fisher-equivalent) model and with a beta-binomial model adding time-dependent variance fitted from healthy donors. Clones with fewer than 5 combined templates were removed, and differential abundance was called for clones with a Benjamini-Hochberg FDR below 0.01. Beta-binomial variance was modeled as a function of total template count across the two samples using the form v = (b*log(k)+a)^2. TCRdb obtained this table from immuneACCESS and retained in-frame rearrangements with V and J assigned. These tables miss some clones; where compared with another copy, unresolved V genes account for less than half of the shortfall, and the remainder is unexplained. D and trimming were read from the DNA, whereas the V and J calls and clone size are those reported in that table. The sample includes approximately 110,000 clones, with 88% observed a single time. Just under 8.5% of the sample is taken by the ten largest.

During the collection period, no immune events, such as infections, were documented for the healthy donors. To calibrate time-dependent variance in a beta-binomial model of T-cell clone differential abundance, blood repertoires from healthy donors were used as a training cohort. There were roughly 10 healthy donors in the training cohort, of whom 3 were female and 7 were male. An age range of roughly 25 to 65 years, with an average of about 43 years, was recorded for the donors. Obtained from a commercial supplier, whole blood was collected from each healthy donor at three time points set around 14 days apart. Genomic DNA was extracted from unsorted whole blood for immunosequencing. Material for sequencing was blood. This receptor was obtained from a person between 18 and 70 years old in good health.

This receptor carries the CDR3 CASRPWTTYYEQYF. The nucleotide sequence is TGCGCCAGCAGGCCCTGGACTACCTACTACGAGCAGTACTTC. The chain is encoded by TRBV5-1 joined to TRBJ2-7; TRBD2 might be the D gene, on 6 matching bases. From the cysteine up to the phenylalanine, the CDR3 has a length of 14 residues. The CDR3 DNA has 42 bases and is translated from base 1. At the junction V is shortened by 5 bases and J by 3 bases, with 15 bases in between. In the germline V gene, CDR1 corresponds to SGHRS and CDR2 to YFSETQ.